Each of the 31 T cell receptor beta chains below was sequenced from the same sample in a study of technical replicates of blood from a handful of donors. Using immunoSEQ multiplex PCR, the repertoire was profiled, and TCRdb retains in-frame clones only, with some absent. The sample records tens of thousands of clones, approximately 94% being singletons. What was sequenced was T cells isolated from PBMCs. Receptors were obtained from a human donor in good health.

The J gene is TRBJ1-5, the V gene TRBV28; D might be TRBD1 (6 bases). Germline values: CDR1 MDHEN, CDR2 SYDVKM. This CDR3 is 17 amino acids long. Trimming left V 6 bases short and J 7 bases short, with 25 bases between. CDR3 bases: TGTGCCAGCAGCGTCCTTCTCAGGGGAAACGGGGTCCAGCCCCAGCATTTT. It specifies CASSVLLRGNGVQPQHF.

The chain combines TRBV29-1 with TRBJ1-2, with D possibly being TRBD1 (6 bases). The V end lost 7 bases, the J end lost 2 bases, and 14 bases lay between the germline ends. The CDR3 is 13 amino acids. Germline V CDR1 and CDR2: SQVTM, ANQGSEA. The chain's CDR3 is CSAWGQGNYGYTF. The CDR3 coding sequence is TGCAGCGCCTGGGGACAAGGCAACTATGGCTACACCTTC.

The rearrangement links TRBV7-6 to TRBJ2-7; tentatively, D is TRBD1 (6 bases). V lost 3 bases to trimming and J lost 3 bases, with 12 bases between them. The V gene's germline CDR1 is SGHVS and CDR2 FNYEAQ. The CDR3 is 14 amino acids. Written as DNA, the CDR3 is TGTGCCAGCAGCTTCGCGCAACAGGGCTACGAGCAGTACTTC. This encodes CASSFAQQGYEQYF.

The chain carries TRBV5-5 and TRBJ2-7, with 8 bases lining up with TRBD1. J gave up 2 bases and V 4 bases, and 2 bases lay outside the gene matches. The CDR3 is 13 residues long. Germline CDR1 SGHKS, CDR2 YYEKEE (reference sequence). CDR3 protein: CASSKQGAYEQYF. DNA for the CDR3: TGTGCCAGCAGCAAACAGGGGGCCTACGAGCAGTACTTC.

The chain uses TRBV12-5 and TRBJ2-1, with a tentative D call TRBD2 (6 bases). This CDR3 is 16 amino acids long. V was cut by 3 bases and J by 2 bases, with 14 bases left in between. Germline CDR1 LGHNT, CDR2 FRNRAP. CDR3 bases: TGTGCTAGTGGTTTCGGAGCGGGTAACACCTACAATGAGCAGTTCTTC. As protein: CASGFGAGNTYNEQFF.

For the CDR3, the DNA is TGCGCCAGCAGCTTGCTAGGGGGTGACACAGATACGCAGTATTTT. It yields the protein CASSLLGGDTDTQYF. The chain combines TRBV5-1 with TRBJ2-3; maybe TRBD1 (6 bases). CDR1 and CDR2 (germline): SGHRS, YFSETQ. The CDR3 covers 15 residues. Trimming left V 1 base short and J 2 bases short, with 11 bases between. The full variable domain, rest sourced from reference TRBV5-1 and TRBJ2-3, is KAGVTQTPRYLIKTRGQQVTLSCSPISGHRSVSWYQQTPGQGLQFLFEYFSETQRNKGNFPGRFSGRQFSNSRSEMNVSTLELGDSALYLCASSLLGGDTDTQYFGPGTRLTVL.

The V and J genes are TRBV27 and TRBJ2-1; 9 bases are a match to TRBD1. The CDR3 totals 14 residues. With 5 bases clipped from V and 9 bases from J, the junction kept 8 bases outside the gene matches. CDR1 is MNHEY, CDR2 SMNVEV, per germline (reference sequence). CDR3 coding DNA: TGTGCCAGCAGTCCAGGGACAGGGAACGGTGAGCAGTTCTTC. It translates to CASSPGTGNGEQFF.

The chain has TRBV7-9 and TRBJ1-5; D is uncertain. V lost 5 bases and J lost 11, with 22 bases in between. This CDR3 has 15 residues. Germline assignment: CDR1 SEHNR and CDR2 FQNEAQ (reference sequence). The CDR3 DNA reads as TGTGCCAGCAGCACCGTATCGGACCGGGATGGGACCCAGCATTTT. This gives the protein CASSTVSDRDGTQHF. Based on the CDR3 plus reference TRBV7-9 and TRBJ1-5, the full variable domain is DTGVSQNPRHKITKRGQNVTFRCDPISEHNRLYWYRQTLGQGPEFLTYFQNEAQLEKSRLLSDRFSAERPKGSFSTLEIQRTEQGDSAMYLCASSTVSDRDGTQHFGDGTRLSIL.

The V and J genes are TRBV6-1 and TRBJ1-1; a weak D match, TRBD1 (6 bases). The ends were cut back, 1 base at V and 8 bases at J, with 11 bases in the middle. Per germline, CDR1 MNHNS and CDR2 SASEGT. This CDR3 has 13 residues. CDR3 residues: CASSEGDTGEAFF. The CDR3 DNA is TGTGCCAGCAGTGAAGGGGACACGGGAGAAGCTTTCTTT.

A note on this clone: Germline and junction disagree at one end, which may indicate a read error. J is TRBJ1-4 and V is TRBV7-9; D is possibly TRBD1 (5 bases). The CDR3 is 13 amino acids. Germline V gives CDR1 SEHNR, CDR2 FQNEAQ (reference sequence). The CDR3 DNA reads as TGTGCCAGCAGCCGCGACAGTCATGAGAAACTGTTTTTT. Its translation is CASSRDSHEKLFF.

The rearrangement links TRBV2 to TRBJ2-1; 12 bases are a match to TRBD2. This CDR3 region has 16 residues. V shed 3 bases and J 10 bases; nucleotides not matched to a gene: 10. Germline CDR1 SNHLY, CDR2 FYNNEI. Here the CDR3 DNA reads TGTGCCAGCAGTGAGAACCTAGCGGGGGGGTCTCTCGAGCAGTTCTTC. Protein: CASSENLAGGSLEQFF.

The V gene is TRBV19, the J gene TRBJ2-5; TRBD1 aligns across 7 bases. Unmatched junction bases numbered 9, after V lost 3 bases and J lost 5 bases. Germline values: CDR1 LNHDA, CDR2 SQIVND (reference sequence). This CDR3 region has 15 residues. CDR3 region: CASSIDRVPGETQYF. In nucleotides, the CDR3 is TGTGCCAGTAGTATCGACAGGGTCCCGGGGGAGACCCAGTACTTC.

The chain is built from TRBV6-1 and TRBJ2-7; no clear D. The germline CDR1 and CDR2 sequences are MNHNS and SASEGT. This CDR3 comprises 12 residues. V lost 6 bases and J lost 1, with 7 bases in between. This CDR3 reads CASSAQSYEQYF. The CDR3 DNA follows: TGTGCCAGCAGCGCACAATCCTACGAGCAGTACTTC.

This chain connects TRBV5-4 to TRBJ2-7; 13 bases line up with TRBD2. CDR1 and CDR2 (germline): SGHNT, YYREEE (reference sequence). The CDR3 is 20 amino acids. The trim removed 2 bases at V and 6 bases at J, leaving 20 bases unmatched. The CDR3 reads CASSLSLMGLAGSGRGEQYF. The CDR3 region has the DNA TGTGCCAGCAGCTTATCTCTTATGGGACTAGCGGGGTCGGGCCGGGGCGAGCAGTACTTC.

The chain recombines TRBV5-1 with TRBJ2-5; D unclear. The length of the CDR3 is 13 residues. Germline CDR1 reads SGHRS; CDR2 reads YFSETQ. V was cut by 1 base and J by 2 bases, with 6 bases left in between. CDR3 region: CASSLRQQETQYF. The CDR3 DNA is TGCGCCAGCAGCTTGCGCCAGCAAGAGACCCAGTACTTC.

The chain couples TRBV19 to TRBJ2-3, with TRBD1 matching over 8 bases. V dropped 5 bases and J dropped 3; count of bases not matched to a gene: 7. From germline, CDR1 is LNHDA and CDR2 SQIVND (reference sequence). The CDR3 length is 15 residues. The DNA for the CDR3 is TGTGCCAGTAGTGTCCAGGGGGCGCGAACAGATACGCAGTATTTT. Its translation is CASSVQGARTDTQYF. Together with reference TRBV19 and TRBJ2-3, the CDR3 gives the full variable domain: DGGITQSPKYLFRKEGQNVTLSCEQNLNHDAMYWYRQDPGQGLRLIYYSQIVNDFQKGDIAEGYSVSREKKESFPLTVTSAQKNPTAFYLCASSVQGARTDTQYFGPGTRLTVL.

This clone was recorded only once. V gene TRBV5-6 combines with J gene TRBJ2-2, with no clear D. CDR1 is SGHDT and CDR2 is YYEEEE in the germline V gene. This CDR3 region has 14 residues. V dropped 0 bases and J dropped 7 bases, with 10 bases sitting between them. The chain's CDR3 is CASSLVSTRGELFF. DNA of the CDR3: TGTGCCAGCAGCTTGGTTTCAACGCGCGGGGAGCTGTTTTTT. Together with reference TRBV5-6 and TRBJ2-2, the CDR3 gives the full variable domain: DAGVTQSPTHLIKTRGQQVTLRCSPKSGHDTVSWYQQALGQGPQFIFQYYEEEERQRGNFPDRFSGHQFPNYSSELNVNALLLGDSALYLCASSLVSTRGELFFGEGSRLTVL.

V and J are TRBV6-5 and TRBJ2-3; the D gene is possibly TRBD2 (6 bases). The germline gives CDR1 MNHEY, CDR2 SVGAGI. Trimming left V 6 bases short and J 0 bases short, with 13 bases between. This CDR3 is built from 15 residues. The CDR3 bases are TGTGCCAGCAGCTCGCGGGACCGGAGCACAGATACGCAGTATTTT. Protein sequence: CASSSRDRSTDTQYF.

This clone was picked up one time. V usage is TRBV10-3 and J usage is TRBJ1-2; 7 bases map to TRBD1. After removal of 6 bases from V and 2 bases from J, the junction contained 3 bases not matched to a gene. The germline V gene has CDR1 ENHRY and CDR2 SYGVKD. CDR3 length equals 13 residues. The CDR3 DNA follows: TGTGCCATCAGCCCGGACAGGAACTATGGCTACACCTTC. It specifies CAISPDRNYGYTF.

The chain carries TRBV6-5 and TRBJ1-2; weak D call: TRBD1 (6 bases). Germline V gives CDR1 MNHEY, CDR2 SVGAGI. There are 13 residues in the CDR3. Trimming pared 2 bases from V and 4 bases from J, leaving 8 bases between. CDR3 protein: CASSYMDSYGYTF. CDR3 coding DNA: TGTGCCAGCAGTTACATGGACAGCTATGGCTACACCTTC.

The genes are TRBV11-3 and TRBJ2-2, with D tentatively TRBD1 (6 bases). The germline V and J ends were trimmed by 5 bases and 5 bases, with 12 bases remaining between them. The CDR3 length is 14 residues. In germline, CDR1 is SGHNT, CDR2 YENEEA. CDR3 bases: TGTGCCAGCAGCCCCTTAGGGGGAACCGGGGAGCTGTTTTTT. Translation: CASSPLGGTGELFF.

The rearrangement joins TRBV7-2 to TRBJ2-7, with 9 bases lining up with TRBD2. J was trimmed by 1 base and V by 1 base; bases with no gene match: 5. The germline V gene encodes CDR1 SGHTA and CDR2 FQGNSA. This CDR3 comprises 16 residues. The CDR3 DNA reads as TGTGCCAGCAGCTTAGGCGGGAGGGACCATTCCTACGAGCAGTACTTC. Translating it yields CASSLGGRDHSYEQYF.

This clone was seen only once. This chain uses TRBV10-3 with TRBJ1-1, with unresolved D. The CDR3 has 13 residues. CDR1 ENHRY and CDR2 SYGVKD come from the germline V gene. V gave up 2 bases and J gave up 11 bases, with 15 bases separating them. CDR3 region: CAISETSVARAFF. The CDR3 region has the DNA TGTGCCATCAGTGAGACTTCAGTCGCGCGGGCTTTCTTT.

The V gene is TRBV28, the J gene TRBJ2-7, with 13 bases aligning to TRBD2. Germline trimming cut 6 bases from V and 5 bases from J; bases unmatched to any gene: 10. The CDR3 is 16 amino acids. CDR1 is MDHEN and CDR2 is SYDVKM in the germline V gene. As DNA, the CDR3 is TGTGCCAGCAGACTAAACCCCGGACTAGCGGGAGACGAGCAGTACTTC. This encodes CASRLNPGLAGDEQYF.

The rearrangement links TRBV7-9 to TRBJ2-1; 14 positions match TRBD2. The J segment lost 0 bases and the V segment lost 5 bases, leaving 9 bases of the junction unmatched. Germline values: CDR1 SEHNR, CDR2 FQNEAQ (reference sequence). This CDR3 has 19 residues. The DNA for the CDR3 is TGTGCCAGCAGCCCAACCGGGACTAGCGGGAGAAGCTCCTACAATGAGCAGTTCTTC. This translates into CASSPTGTSGRSSYNEQFF.

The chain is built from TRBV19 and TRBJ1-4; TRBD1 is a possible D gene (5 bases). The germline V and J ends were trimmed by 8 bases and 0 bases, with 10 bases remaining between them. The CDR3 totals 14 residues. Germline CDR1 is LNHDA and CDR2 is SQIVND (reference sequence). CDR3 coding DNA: TGTGCCAGTGGACCACAGGCAACTAATGAAAAACTGTTTTTT. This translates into CASGPQATNEKLFF.

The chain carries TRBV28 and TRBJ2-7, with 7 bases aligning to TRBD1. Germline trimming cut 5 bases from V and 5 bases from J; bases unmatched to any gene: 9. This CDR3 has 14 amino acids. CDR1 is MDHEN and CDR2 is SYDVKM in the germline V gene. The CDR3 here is CASSPGGPIDEQYF. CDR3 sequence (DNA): TGTGCCAGCAGTCCAGGGGGTCCGATCGACGAGCAGTACTTC.

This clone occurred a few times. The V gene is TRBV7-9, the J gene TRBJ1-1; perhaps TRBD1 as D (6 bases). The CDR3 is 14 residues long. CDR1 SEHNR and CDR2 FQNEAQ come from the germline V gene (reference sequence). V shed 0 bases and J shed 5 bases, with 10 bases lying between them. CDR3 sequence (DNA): TGTGCCAGCAGCTTAGCCAACAGGGAGACTGAAGCTTTCTTT. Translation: CASSLANRETEAFF.

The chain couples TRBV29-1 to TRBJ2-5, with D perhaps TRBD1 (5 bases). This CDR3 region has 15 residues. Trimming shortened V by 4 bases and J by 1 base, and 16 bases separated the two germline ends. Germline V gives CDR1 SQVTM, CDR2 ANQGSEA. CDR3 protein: CSVGLTRQLQETQYF. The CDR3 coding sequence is TGCAGCGTTGGCCTAACTCGACAGCTCCAAGAGACCCAGTACTTC.

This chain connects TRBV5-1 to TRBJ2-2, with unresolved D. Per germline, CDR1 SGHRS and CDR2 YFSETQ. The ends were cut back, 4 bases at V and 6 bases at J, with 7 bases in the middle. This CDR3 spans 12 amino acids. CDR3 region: CASSDTAGELFF. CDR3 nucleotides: TGCGCCAGCAGCGATACAGCCGGGGAGCTGTTTTTT.

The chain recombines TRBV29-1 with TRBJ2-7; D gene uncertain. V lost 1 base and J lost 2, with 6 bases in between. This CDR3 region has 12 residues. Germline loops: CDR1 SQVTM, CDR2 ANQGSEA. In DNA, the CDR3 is TGCAGCGTTGAAGGGCAGACCTACGAGCAGTACTTC. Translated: CSVEGQTYEQYF.